The entry below describes one TCR beta chain. The entry originates in a study of radiotherapy plus CTLA-4 blockade in lung cancer. TCRdb's copy holds only in-frame clones and misses some; the assay was immunoSEQ multiplex PCR. The sample includes about 86,000 clones, less than 90% of them seen just once. The germline V gene encodes CDR1 MNHNS and CDR2 SASEGT. The CDR3 has 15 amino acids. Trimming took 5 bases from V and 7 from J; bases not matched to a gene: 10. The V gene is TRBV6-1, the J gene TRBJ1-2; 10 nucleotides match TRBD1. The clonotype comes from a human donor with non-small cell lung cancer who had stable disease on radiotherapy plus ipilimumab. Sequenced here: peripheral blood, sampled from a patient treated with radiotherapy plus ipilimumab. CDR3 loop: CASSQRDRGALGYTF. CDR3 DNA sequence: TGTGCCAGCAGTCAACGGGACAGGGGTGCTCTTGGCTACACCTTC.